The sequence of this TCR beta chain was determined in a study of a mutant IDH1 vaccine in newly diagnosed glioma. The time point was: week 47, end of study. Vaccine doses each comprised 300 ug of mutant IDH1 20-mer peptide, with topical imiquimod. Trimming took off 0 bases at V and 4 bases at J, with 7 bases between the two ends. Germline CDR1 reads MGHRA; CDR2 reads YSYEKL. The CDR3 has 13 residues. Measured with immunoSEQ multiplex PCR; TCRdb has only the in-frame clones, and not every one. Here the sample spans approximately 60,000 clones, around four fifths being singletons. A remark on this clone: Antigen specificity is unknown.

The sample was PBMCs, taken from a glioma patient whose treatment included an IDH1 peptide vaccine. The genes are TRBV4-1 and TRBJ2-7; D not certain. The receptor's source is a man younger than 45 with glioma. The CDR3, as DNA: TGCGCCAGCAGCCAAGATTTCAAATACGAGCAGTACTTC. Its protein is CASSQDFKYEQYF.